This is a list of T cell receptor beta chains from one sample in a study of blood T cell repertoires in COVID-19. Only in-frame clones appear in the TCRdb table, and some are missing; sequencing was by immunoSEQ multiplex PCR. The sample lists about 100,000 clones, roughly nine tenths occurring once. Sequenced: peripheral blood. The receptors derive from a man younger than 45 in a cohort sampled during active COVID-19. CDR3s include the opening cysteine and the closing phenylalanine or tryptophan.

J: TRBJ1-3; V: TRBV28; CDR3: CASSQGGLNTIYF
J: TRBJ2-5; V: TRBV5-4; CDR3: CASSLYQGETQYF
J: TRBJ2-1; V: TRBV7-2; CDR3: CASSLARASGGAIDEQFF
J: TRBJ2-7; V: TRBV6-2/TRBV6-3; CDR3: CASSSYAPYEQYF
J: TRBJ2-7; V: TRBV6-6; CDR3: CASSYWAGNGEQYF
J: TRBJ1-4; V: TRBV5-6; CDR3: CASSLRQATTNEKLFF
J: TRBJ1-1; V: TRBV28; CDR3: CASSGGGSTEAFF
J: TRBJ2-7; V: TRBV18; CDR3: CASSPGQGASEQYF
J: TRBJ2-1; V: TRBV5-5; CDR3: CASSLLDRGNEQFF
J: TRBJ1-3; V: TRBV5-8; CDR3: CASSSQGSSGNTIYF
J: TRBJ1-5; V: TRBV29-1; CDR3: CSVATQGGSQPQHF
J: TRBJ2-3; V: TRBV19; CDR3: CASSLLVAGGTDTQYF
J: TRBJ1-5; V: TRBV9; CDR3: CASSEGTGAQPQHF
J: TRBJ1-1; V: TRBV7-2; CDR3: CASSQSNGGTTEAFF
J: TRBJ1-1; V: TRBV19; CDR3: CATVGRGDTEAFF
J: TRBJ1-2; V: TRBV18; CDR3: CASSLGGDYGYTF
J: TRBJ1-6; V: TRBV12-3/TRBV12-4; CDR3: CASSRQGESPLHF
J: TRBJ2-2; V: TRBV4-2; CDR3: CASSIAGGNGELFF
J: TRBJ1-5; V: TRBV10-1; CDR3: CASSGVRGLDQPQHF
J: TRBJ1-4; V: TRBV6-5; CDR3: CASKGQATNEKLFF
J: TRBJ1-1; V: TRBV12-5; CDR3: CASGDTGGVTEAFF
J: TRBJ2-7; V: TRBV6-2/TRBV6-3; CDR3: CASSYSDSSYEQYF
J: TRBJ2-5; V: TRBV7-9; CDR3: CASSPWTIQETQYF
J: TRBJ1-5; V: TRBV7-2; CDR3: CASSLVGTENYQPQHF
J: TRBJ1-2; V: TRBV19; CDR3: CASGRRDGRPGNYGYTF
J: TRBJ2-7; V: TRBV7-2; CDR3: CASSLGTGSIEQYF
J: TRBJ1-2; V: TRBV6-5; CDR3: CASSYSTQRNGYTF
J: TRBJ1-1; V: TRBV18; CDR3: CASSPPNRGDTEAFF
J: TRBJ2-2; V: TRBV30; CDR3: CAWSVYEAGELFF
J: TRBJ2-1; V: TRBV7-2; CDR3: CASSFGLAVYNEQFF
J: TRBJ1-6; V: TRBV3-1/TRBV3-2; CDR3: CASSQGREVRNSPLHF
J: TRBJ2-2; V: TRBV4-2; CDR3: CASSQDRSVPTGELFF